This T cell receptor (beta chain) was found in a study of CD8 T cells in ankylosing spondylitis. TCRdb reprocessed the 5' RACE reads with MiXCR, giving one entry per CDR3 protein. The data contain roughly 120,000 distinct CDR3 sequences, over 6% of them singletons. The germline CDR1 and CDR2 sequences are SQVTM and ANQGSEA. V gave up 7 bases and J gave up 5 bases; unmatched junction bases: 7. The CDR3 runs 13 residues. This clonotype was counted many times. This TCR derives from a male donor with ankylosing spondylitis or in good health (not recorded which). The sample consisted of blood, either unsorted or a sorted T cell fraction (not recorded which). The chain couples TRBV29-1 to TRBJ1-1, with 10 bases aligning to TRBD1. The chain's CDR3 is CSGRQGAGTEAFF. The DNA for the CDR3 is TGCAGCGGCCGACAGGGGGCCGGGACTGAAGCTTTCTTT.